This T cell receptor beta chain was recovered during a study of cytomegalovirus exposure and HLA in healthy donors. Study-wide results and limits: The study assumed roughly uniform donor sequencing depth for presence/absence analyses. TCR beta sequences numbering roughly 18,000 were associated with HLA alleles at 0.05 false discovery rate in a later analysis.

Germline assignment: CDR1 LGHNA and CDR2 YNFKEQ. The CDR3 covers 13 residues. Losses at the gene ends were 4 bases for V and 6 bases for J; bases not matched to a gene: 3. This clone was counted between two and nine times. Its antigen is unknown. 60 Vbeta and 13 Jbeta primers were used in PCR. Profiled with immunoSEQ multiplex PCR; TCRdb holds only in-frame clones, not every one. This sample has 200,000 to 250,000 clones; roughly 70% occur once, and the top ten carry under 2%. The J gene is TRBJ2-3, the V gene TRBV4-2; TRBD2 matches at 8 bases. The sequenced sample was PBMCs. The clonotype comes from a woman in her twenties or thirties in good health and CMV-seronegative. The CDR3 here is CASSLSGKDTQYF. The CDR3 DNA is TGTGCCAGCAGCCTTAGCGGGAAGGATACGCAGTATTTT.